These T cell receptor beta chains were read from a single sample in a study of T cells in Graves' hyperthyroidism and ophthalmopathy. Each CDR3 protein gets one entry after TCRdb re-called the multiplex PCR reads with MiXCR. The sample lists a few hundred thousand distinct CDR3 sequences; around 16% were seen once. The sample was blood. These receptor sequences come from a man aged 35-49 years with Graves' hyperthyroidism. Each CDR3 is given with its conserved first and last residue. The D gene is left open where the match is weak. Only part of the rows carry a size: once, few, many, or a class if the clone is expanded.

d_gene | j_gene | v_gene | abundance | CDR3aa | CDR3nt
TRBD2 | TRBJ2-7 | TRBV19 | NA | CASSIKLAGSYEQYF | TGTGCCAGTAGTATAAAACTAGCGGGGTCCTACGAGCAGTACTTC
NA | TRBJ2-7 | TRBV5-4 | few | CASSVREIMFHEQYF | TGTGCCAGCAGCGTCCGGGAGATAATGTTCCACGAGCAGTACTTC
NA | TRBJ1-2 | TRBV28 | many | CASNQNGAGAYGYTF | TGTGCCAGCAACCAAAACGGGGCAGGGGCCTATGGCTACACCTTC
NA | TRBJ1-6 | TRBV5-1 | many | CASSLDPGSRSPLHF | TGCGCCAGCAGCTTGGACCCAGGCAGTCGGTCACCCCTCCACTTT
NA | TRBJ2-1 | TRBV20-1 | many | CSAGQTNNEQFF | TGCAGTGCAGGTCAAACCAACAATGAGCAGTTCTTC
NA | TRBJ2-1 | TRBV18 | many | CASSPLQGSKDEQFF | TGTGCCAGCTCACCACTTCAGGGCAGCAAGGATGAGCAGTTCTTC
NA | TRBJ1-2 | TRBV5-6 | many | CASSLVGQGIFTF | NA
NA | TRBJ2-1 | TRBV5-5 | many | CASSPGWTYNEQFF | TGTGCCAGCAGCCCCGGGTGGACCTACAATGAGCAGTTCTTC
NA | TRBJ2-3 | TRBV7-9 | many | CASSPPGSMTDTQYF | TGTGCCAGCAGCCCGCCGGGGTCTATGACAGATACGCAGTATTTT
TRBD1 | TRBJ1-5 | TRBV28 | many | CASSPDRAGNQPQHF | TGTGCCAGCAGTCCGGACAGGGCGGGCAATCAGCCCCAGCATTTT
NA | TRBJ2-5 | TRBV28 | many | CASSFPAGRTETQYF | TGTGCCAGCAGTTTCCCCGCAGGGAGGACAGAGACCCAGTACTTC
TRBD2 | TRBJ2-1 | TRBV20-1 | once | CSAIFSGGRSYNEQFF | TGCAGTGCTATCTTTAGCGGGGGGCGCTCCTACAATGAGCAGTTCTTC
TRBD1 | TRBJ2-3 | TRBV12-3/TRBV12-4 | NA | CASSFGTGPTDTQYF | TGTGCCAGCAGTTTTGGGACAGGGCCCACAGATACGCAGTATTTT
NA | TRBJ1-3 | TRBV30 | many | CACARNTIYF | TGTGCCTGCGCCCGAAACACCATATATTTT
TRBD1 | TRBJ1-1 | TRBV7-2 | many | CASSLEVAGGYANTEAFF | TGTGCCAGCAGCTTAGAGGTGGCAGGGGGCTATGCGAACACTGAAGCTTTCTTT
NA | TRBJ1-3 | TRBV20-1 | many | CSARDAGTPPPTIYF | TGCAGTGCTAGGGACGCCGGGACTCCCCCACCCACCATATATTTT
NA | TRBJ2-3 | TRBV4-3 | few | CASSQQTTDTQYF | TGCGCCAGCAGCCAGCAGACCACAGATACGCAGTATTTT
TRBD1 | TRBJ2-7 | TRBV3-1 | many | CASSQPPLPGQLYEQYF | TGTGCCAGCAGCCAACCCCCACTCCCGGGACAGCTCTACGAGCAGTACTTC
NA | TRBJ1-1 | TRBV3-1 | NA | CASSQETEAFF | TGTGCCAGCAGCCAAGAAACTGAAGCTTTCTTT
TRBD1 | TRBJ1-5 | TRBV6-1 | NA | CASSPDRILNQPQHF | TGTGCCAGCAGCCCGGACAGGATACTGAATCAGCCCCAGCATTTT
NA | TRBJ2-3 | TRBV10-3 | NA | CAIGGGTDTQYF | TGTGCCATTGGTGGGGGCACAGATACGCAGTATTTT
NA | TRBJ1-2 | TRBV7-9 | many | CASSLQSPGMDYGYTF | TGTGCCAGCAGCTTACAATCCCCCGGAATGGACTATGGCTACACCTTC
TRBD1 | TRBJ2-1 | TRBV5-1 | NA | CASSLAGTANEQFF | TGCGCCAGCAGCTTGGCCGGGACAGCCAATGAGCAGTTCTTC
TRBD1 | TRBJ2-7 | TRBV6-5 | many | CASSYDWDRVGYEQYF | TGTGCCAGCAGTTACGATTGGGACAGGGTAGGGTACGAGCAGTACTTC
NA | TRBJ1-2 | TRBV7-9 | NA | CASSLAVVGTSKYGYTF | TGTGCCAGCAGCTTAGCCGTGGTTGGCACTTCGAAATATGGCTACACCTTC
NA | TRBJ1-1 | TRBV27 | many | CASSPQVSNTEAFF | TGTGCCAGCAGTCCGCAGGTTTCGAACACTGAAGCTTTCTTT
NA | TRBJ1-2 | TRBV5-1 | few | CASSLQDDYGYTF | TGCGCCAGCAGCTTACAGGACGACTATGGCTACACCTTC
NA | TRBJ2-1 | TRBV10-3 | many | CAISKADNEQFF | TGTGCCATCAGTAAAGCCGACAATGAGCAGTTCTTC
NA | TRBJ2-5 | TRBV10-3 | many | CAISEAEETQYF | TGTGCCATCAGTGAGGCCGAAGAGACCCAGTACTTC
NA | TRBJ1-4 | TRBV28 | NA | CASSFTGMTTNEKLFF | TGTGCCAGCAGTTTTACAGGGATGACAACTAATGAAAAACTGTTTTTT
TRBD1 | TRBJ2-5 | TRBV3-1 | many | CASSPPPGTGGMEETQYF | TGTGCCAGCAGCCCCCCCCCGGGGACAGGGGGCATGGAGGAGACCCAGTACTTC
TRBD1 | TRBJ1-6 | TRBV7-8 | once | CASSPAGTGVSPLHF | TGTGCCAGCAGCCCTGCCGGGACAGGGGTTTCACCCCTCCACTTT
TRBD1 | TRBJ2-7 | TRBV2 | NA | CASSSPGQGSSYEQYF | TGTGCCAGCAGTTCACCGGGACAGGGGAGCTCCTACGAGCAGTACTTC
TRBD2 | TRBJ2-1 | TRBV28 | few | CASSKRGGYNEQFF | TGTGCCAGCAGCAAGCGGGGGGGTTACAATGAGCAGTTCTTC
NA | TRBJ2-7 | TRBV9 | NA | CASSPQSVPSYGQYF | TGTGCCAGCAGCCCTCAGTCGGTCCCCAGCTACGGGCAGTACTTC
TRBD2 | TRBJ2-5 | TRBV5-6 | NA | CASSRAASGDQETQYF | TGTGCCAGCAGCCGGGCGGCTAGCGGGGACCAAGAGACCCAGTACTTC
NA | TRBJ2-6 | TRBV28 | many | CASSRTSGANVLTF | TGTGCCAGCAGTAGGACCTCTGGGGCCAACGTCCTGACTTTC
NA | TRBJ2-7 | TRBV6-1 | many | CASTPPDTLEQYF | TGTGCCAGCACCCCACCGGACACCTTGGAGCAGTACTTC
NA | TRBJ2-7 | TRBV7-8 | few | CASSFLSHYEQYF | TGTGCCAGCAGCTTTCTCAGTCACTACGAGCAGTACTTC
TRBD1 | TRBJ1-5 | TRBV20-1 | NA | CSARGQGRSNQPQHF | TGCAGTGCTAGGGGACAGGGAAGGAGCAATCAGCCCCAGCATTTT
NA | TRBJ1-4 | TRBV28 | many | CASSLFAAGKNEKLFF | TGTGCCAGCAGTTTATTTGCAGCAGGCAAGAATGAAAAACTGTTTTTT
NA | TRBJ2-3 | TRBV29-1 | many | CSVGGGRLSADTQYF | TGCAGCGTTGGAGGGGGGCGTTTGTCCGCAGATACGCAGTATTTT
NA | TRBJ2-2 | TRBV4-3 | few | CASSQEIGPNTGELFF | TGCGCCAGCAGCCAAGAGATTGGACCGAACACCGGGGAGCTGTTTTTT
TRBD2 | TRBJ2-3 | TRBV28 | many | CASSSTGGGIDTQYF | TGTGCCAGCAGTTCGACGGGGGGAGGGATAGATACGCAGTATTTT
NA | TRBJ1-6 | TRBV3-1 | many | CASSQEGSNSPLHF | TGTGCCAGCAGCCAAGAAGGCAGTAATTCACCCCTCCACTTT
TRBD1 | TRBJ1-2 | TRBV28 | many | CASSLRRQGVLGYTF | TGTGCCAGCAGTTTACGTAGACAGGGGGTGCTTGGCTACACCTTC
NA | TRBJ1-1 | TRBV20-1 | many | CSARGDINTEAFF | TGCAGTGCTAGGGGGGACATTAACACTGAAGCTTTCTTT
NA | TRBJ2-7 | TRBV7-9 | few | CASSPAYSPYEQYF | TGTGCCAGCAGCCCCGCCTACAGCCCCTACGAGCAGTACTTC
NA | TRBJ1-2 | TRBV5-1 | NA | CASSWRDLSGYTF | TGCGCCAGCAGCTGGAGGGATCTAAGTGGCTACACCTTC
TRBD1 | TRBJ1-1 | TRBV10-3 | few | CAISERTGSSEAFF | TGTGCCATCAGTGAAAGGACAGGGAGTAGTGAAGCTTTCTTT
NA | TRBJ1-1 | TRBV11-1 | many | CTSSLEAGNTEAFF | TGTACCAGCAGCTTAGAGGCAGGGAACACTGAAGCTTTCTTT
NA | TRBJ2-1 | TRBV6-1 | many | CASSRFLEGGLDNEQFF | TGTGCCAGCAGTCGCTTCCTAGAGGGGGGGTTAGACAATGAGCAGTTCTTC
NA | TRBJ2-7 | TRBV18 | many | CASSPGYEQYF | TGTGCCAGCTCACCTGGCTACGAGCAGTACTTC
NA | TRBJ2-5 | TRBV15 | few | CATSSFGGAEETQYF | TGTGCCACCAGCAGTTTCGGGGGCGCGGAAGAGACCCAGTACTTC
TRBD2 | TRBJ2-1 | TRBV6-1 | few | CASSEKAGGWNEQFF | TGTGCCAGCAGTGAAAAAGCGGGGGGGTGGAATGAGCAGTTCTTC
TRBD1 | TRBJ2-3 | TRBV12-3/TRBV12-4 | NA | CASSFAWTGITDTQYF | TGTGCCAGCAGTTTTGCCTGGACAGGGATCACAGATACGCAGTATTTT
NA | TRBJ2-3 | TRBV12-3/TRBV12-4 | NA | CASTPAGNTDTQYF | TGTGCCAGCACCCCCGCGGGGAACACAGATACGCAGTATTTT
TRBD1 | TRBJ2-3 | TRBV19 | NA | CASTPRDRARDTQYF | TGTGCCAGTACCCCCCGGGACAGGGCTAGAGATACGCAGTATTTT
NA | TRBJ1-6 | TRBV25-1 | many | CASSETHNSPLHF | TGTGCCAGCAGCGAGACGCATAATTCACCCCTCCACTTT
NA | TRBJ2-7 | TRBV2 | NA | CASSGAGLYERYF | TGTGCCAGCAGTGGCGCAGGCCTCTACGAGCGGTACTTC